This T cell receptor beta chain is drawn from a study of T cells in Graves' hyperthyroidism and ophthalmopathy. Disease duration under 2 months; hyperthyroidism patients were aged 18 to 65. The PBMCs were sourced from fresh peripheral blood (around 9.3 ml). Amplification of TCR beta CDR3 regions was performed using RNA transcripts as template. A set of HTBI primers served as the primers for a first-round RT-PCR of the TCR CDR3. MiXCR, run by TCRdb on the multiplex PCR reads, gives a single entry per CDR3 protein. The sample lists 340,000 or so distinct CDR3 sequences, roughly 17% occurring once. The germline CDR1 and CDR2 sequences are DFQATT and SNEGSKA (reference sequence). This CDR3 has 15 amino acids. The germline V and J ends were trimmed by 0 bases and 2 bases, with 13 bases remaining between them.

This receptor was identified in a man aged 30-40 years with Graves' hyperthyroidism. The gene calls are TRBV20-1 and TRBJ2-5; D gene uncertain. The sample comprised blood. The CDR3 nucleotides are TGCAGTGCTAGAGATAGAAAACCCGCTCAAGAGACCCAGTACTTC. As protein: CSARDRKPAQETQYF.